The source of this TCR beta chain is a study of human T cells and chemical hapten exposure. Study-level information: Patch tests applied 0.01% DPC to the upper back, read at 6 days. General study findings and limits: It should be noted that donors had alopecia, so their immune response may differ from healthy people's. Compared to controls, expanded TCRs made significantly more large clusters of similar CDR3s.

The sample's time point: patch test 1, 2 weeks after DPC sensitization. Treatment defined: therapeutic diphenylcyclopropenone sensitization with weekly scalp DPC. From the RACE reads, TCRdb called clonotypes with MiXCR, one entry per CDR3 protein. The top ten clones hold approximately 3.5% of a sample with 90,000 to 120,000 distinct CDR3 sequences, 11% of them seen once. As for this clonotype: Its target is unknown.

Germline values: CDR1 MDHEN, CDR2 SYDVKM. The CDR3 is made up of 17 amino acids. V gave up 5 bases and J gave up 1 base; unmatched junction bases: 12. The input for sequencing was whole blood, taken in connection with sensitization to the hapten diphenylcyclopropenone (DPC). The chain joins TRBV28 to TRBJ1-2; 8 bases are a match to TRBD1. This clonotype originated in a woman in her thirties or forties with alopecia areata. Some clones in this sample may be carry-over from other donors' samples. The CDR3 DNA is TGTGCCAGCAGTACGCCCCCAGGGGGCGGGAGTAACTATGGCTACACCTTC. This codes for CASSTPPGGGSNYGYTF.